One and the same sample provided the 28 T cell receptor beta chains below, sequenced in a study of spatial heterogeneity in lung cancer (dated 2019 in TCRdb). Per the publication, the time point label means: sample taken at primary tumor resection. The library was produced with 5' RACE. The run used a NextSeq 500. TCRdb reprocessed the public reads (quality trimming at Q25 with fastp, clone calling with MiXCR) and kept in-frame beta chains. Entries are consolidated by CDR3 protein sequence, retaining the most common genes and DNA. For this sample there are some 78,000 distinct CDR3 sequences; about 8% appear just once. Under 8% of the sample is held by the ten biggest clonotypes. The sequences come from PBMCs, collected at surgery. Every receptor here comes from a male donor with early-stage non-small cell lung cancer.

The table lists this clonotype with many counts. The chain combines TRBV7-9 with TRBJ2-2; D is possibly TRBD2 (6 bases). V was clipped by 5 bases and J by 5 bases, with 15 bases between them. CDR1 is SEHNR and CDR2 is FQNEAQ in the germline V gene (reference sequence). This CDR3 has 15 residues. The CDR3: CASSPRDGWTGELFF. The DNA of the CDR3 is TGTGCCAGCAGCCCGCGGGACGGCTGGACCGGGGAGCTGTTTTTT.

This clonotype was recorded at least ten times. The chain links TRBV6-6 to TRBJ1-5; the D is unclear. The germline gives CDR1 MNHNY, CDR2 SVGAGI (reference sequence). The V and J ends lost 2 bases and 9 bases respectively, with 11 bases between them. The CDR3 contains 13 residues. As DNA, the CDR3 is TGTGCCAGCAGTTACGACACCCGTAGGCCCCAGCATTTT. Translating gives CASSYDTRRPQHF.

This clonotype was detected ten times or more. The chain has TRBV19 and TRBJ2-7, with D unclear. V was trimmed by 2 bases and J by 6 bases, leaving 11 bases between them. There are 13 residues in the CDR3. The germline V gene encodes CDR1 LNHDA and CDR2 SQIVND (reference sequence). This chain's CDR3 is CASSINAPGEQYF. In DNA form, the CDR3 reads TGTGCCAGTAGTATAAACGCGCCCGGCGAGCAGTACTTC.

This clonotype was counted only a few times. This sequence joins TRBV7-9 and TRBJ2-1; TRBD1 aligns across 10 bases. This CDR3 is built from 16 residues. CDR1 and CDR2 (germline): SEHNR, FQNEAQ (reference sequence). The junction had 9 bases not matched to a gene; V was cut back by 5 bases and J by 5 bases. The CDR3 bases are TGTGCCAGCAGCCGTAGCCGGGACAGGGGCAACAATGAGCAGTTCTTC. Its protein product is CASSRSRDRGNNEQFF.

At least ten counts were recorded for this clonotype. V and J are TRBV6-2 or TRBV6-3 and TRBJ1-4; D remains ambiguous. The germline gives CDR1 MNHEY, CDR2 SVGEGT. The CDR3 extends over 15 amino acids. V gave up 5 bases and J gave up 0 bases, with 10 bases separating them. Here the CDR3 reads CASSPGRTTNEKLFF. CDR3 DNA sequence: TGTGCCAGCAGTCCGGGCCGTACAACTAATGAAAAACTGTTTTTT.

The CDR3 nucleotides read TGTGCCAGCAGTAGCGGGAGGGCCCCGGAGACCCAGTACTTC. This translates into CASSSGRAPETQYF. The V and J genes are TRBV27 and TRBJ2-5; TRBD2 matches 10 bases. This CDR3 comprises 14 residues. Germline V gene sequence: CDR1 MNHEY, CDR2 SMNVEV (reference sequence). Trimming removed 5 bases from V and 5 bases from J; junction bases left unmatched: 5.

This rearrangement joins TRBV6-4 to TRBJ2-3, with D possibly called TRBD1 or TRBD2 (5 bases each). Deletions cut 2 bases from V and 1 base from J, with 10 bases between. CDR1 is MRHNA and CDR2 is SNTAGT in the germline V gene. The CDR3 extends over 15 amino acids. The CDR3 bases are TGTGCCAGCAGTGACAATCGAGGGGGCACAGATACGCAGTATTTT. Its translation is CASSDNRGGTDTQYF.

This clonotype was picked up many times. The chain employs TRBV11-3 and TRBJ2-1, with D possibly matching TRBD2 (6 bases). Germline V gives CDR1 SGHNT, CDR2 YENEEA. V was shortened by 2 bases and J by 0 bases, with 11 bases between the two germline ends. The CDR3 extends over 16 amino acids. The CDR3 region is CASSLTVGSSYNEQFF. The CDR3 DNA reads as TGTGCCAGCAGCTTAACTGTCGGGAGCTCCTACAATGAGCAGTTCTTC.

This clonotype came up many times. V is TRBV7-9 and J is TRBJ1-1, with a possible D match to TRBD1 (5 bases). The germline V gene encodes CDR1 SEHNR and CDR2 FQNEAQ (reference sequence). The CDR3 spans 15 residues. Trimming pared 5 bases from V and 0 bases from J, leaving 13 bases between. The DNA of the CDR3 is TGTGCCAGCAGCGCGATAGGACACTTGAACACTGAAGCTTTCTTT. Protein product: CASSAIGHLNTEAFF.

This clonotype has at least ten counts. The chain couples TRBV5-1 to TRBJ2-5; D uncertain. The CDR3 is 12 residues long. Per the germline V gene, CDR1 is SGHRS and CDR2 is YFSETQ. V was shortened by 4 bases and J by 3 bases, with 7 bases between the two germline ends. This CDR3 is CASSGWEETQYF. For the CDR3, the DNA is TGCGCCAGCAGCGGGTGGGAAGAGACCCAGTACTTC.

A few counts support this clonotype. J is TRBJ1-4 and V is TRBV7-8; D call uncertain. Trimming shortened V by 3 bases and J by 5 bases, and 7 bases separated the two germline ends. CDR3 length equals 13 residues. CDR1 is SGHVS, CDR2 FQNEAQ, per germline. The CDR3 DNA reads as TGTGCCAGCAGCTTGACGGAGAATGAAAAACTGTTTTTT. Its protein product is CASSLTENEKLFF.

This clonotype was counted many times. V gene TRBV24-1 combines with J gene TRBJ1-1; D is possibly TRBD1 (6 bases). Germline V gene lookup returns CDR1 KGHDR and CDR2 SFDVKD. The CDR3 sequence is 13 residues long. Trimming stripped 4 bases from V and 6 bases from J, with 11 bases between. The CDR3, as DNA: TGTGCCACCAGTGAACTGGGGGGCTCTGAAGCTTTCTTT. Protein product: CATSELGGSEAFF.

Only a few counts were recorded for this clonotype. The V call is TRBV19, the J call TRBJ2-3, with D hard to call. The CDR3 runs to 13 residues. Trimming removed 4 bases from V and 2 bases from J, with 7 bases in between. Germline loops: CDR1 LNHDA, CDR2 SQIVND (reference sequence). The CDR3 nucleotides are TGTGCCAGTAGTACCCGGGCCACAGATACGCAGTATTTT. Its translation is CASSTRATDTQYF.

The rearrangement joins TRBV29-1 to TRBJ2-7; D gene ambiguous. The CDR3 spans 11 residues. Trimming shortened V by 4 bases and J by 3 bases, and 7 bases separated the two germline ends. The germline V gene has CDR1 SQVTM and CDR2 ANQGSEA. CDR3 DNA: TGCAGCGTTGTGGTAGTCTACGAGCAGTACTTC. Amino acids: CSVVVVYEQYF.

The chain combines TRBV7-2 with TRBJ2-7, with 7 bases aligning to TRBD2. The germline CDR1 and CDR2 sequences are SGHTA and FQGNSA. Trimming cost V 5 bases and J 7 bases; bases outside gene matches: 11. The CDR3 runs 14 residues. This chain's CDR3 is CASSPDSPGGEQYF. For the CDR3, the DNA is TGTGCCAGCAGCCCCGACTCTCCCGGGGGGGAGCAGTACTTC. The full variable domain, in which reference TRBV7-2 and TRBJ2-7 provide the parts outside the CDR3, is GAGVSQSPSNKVTEKGKDVELRCDPISGHTALYWYRQSLGQGLEFLIYFQGNSAPDKSGLPSDRFSAERTGGSVSTLTIQRTQQEDSAVYLCASSPDSPGGEQYFGPGTRLTVT.

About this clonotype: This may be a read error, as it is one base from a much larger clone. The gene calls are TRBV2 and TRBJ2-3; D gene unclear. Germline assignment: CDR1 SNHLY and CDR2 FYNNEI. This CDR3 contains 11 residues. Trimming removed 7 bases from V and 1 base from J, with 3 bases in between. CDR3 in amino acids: CASKGTDTQYF. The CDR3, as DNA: TGTGCCAGCAAGGGCACAGATACGCAGTATTTT.

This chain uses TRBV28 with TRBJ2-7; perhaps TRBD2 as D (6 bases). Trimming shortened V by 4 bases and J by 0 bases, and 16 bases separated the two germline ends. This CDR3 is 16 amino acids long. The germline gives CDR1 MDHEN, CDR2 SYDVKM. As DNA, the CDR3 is TGTGCCAGCAGTTCGACGGGACTTCCGAGCTCCTACGAGCAGTACTTC. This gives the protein CASSSTGLPSSYEQYF.

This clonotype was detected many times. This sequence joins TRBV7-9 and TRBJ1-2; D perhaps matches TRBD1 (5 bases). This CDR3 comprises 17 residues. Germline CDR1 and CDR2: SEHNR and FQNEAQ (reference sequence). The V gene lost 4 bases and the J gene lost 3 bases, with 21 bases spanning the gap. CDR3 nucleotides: TGTGCCAGCAGCTACCTAGCCTTTACAGGACAACACTATGGCTACACCTTC. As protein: CASSYLAFTGQHYGYTF. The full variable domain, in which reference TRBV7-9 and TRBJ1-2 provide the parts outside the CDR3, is DTGVSQNPRHKITKRGQNVTFRCDPISEHNRLYWYRQTLGQGPEFLTYFQNEAQLEKSRLLSDRFSAERPKGSFSTLEIQRTEQGDSAMYLCASSYLAFTGQHYGYTFGSGTRLTVV.

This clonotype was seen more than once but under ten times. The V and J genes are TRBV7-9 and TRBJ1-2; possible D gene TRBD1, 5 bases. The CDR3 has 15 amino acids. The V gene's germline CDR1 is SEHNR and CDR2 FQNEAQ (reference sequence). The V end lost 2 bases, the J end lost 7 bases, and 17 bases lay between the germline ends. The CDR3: CASSLYGDESSGYTF. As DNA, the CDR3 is TGTGCCAGCAGCTTATATGGGGACGAGAGCTCTGGCTACACCTTC.

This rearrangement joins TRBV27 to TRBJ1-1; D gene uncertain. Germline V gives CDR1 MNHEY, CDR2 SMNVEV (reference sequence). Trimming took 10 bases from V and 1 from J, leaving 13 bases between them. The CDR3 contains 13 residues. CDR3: CATRPYGNTEAFF. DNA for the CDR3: TGTGCCACTCGTCCTTACGGGAACACTGAAGCTTTCTTT.

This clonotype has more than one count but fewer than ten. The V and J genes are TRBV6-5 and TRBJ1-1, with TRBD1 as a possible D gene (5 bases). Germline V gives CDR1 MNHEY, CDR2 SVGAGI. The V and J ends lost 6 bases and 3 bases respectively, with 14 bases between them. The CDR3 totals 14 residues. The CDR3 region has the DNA TGTGCCAGCAGGAACGGAGGGGCCGACACTGAAGCTTTCTTT. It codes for CASRNGGADTEAFF.

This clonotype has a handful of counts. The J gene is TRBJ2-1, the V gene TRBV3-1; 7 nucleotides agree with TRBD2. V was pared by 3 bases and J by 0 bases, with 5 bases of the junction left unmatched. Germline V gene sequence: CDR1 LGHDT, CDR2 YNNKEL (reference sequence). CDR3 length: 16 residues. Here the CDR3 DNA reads TGTGCCAGCAGCCAGACTAGCTTTTACTCCTACAATGAGCAGTTCTTC. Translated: CASSQTSFYSYNEQFF.

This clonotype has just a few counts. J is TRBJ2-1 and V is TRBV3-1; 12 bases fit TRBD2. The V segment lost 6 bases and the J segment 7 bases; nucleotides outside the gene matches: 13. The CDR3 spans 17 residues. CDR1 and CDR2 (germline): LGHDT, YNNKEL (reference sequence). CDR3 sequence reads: CASSPPALAGGRNEQFF. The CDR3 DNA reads TGTGCCAGCAGTCCTCCCGCTCTAGCGGGAGGGCGAAATGAGCAGTTCTTC.

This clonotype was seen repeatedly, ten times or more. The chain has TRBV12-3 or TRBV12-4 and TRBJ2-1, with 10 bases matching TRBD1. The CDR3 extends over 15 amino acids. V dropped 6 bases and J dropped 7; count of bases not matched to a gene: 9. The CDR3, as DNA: TGTGCCAGCAGCTTCGACAGGGGGCTAAGGAATGAGCAGTTCTTC. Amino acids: CASSFDRGLRNEQFF.

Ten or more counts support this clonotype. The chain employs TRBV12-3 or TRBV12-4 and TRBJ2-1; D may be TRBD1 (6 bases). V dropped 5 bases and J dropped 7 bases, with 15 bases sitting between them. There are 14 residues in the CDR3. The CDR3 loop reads CASSTDGQHNEQFF. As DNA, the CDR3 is TGTGCCAGCAGTACAGATGGACAGCATAATGAGCAGTTCTTC.

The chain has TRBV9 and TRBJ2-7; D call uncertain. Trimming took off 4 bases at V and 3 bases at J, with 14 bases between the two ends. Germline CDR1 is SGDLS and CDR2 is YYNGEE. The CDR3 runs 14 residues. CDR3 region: CASSPGGSFYEQYF. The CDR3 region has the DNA TGTGCCAGCAGCCCAGGCGGCAGTTTCTACGAGCAGTACTTC.

The CDR3 DNA sequence: TGTGCCAGCAGCCCCCCGGGACTAGCGGGAGTCGAGCAGTACTTC. Protein: CASSPPGLAGVEQYF. J is TRBJ2-7 and V is TRBV3-1; 14 bases align to TRBD2. V shed 4 bases and J 6 bases; nucleotides not matched to a gene: 5. The germline V gene has CDR1 LGHDT and CDR2 YNNKEL (reference sequence). The CDR3 covers 15 residues.

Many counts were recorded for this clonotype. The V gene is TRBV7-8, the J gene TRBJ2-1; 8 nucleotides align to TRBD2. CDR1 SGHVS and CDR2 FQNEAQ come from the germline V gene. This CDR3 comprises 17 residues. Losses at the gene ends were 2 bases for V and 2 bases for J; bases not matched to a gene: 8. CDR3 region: CASSLTGLALTYNEQFF. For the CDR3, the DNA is TGTGCCAGCAGCTTAACCGGACTAGCTCTTACCTACAATGAGCAGTTCTTC.